These T cell receptor beta chains were read from a single sample in a study of human T cells and chemical hapten exposure. In TCRdb, the RACE reads were re-called with MiXCR into one record per CDR3 protein. The table includes about 55,000 distinct CDR3 sequences, roughly a tenth detected once. Specimen: whole blood, collected in connection with sensitization to the hapten diphenylcyclopropenone (DPC). The receptors stem from a woman aged 25 to 45 with alopecia areata. Some clones in this sample may be carry-over from other donors' samples. Each CDR3 is given with its conserved first and last residue. D genes are given only for firm matches. Rows give clone size only sometimes, using once, few, many, or a class for an expanded clone.

clone size: few
J gene: TRBJ1-1
V gene: TRBV6-2/TRBV6-3
D gene: .
CDR3 DNA: TGTGCCAGCAGTTACTTTGTTCAGAACACTGAAGCTTTCTTT
CDR3 protein: CASSYFVQNTEAFF

clone size: many
J gene: TRBJ2-3
V gene: TRBV20-1
D gene: TRBD1
CDR3 DNA: TGCAGTGTTTGGACAGGGAGCACAGATACGCAGTATTTT
CDR3 protein: CSVWTGSTDTQYF

clone size: .
J gene: TRBJ2-1
V gene: TRBV7-2
D gene: TRBD2
CDR3 DNA: TGTGCCAGCAGCCGGCCCGGGACTACCTACAATGAGCAGTTCTTC
CDR3 protein: CASSRPGTTYNEQFF

clone size: many
J gene: TRBJ1-1
V gene: TRBV2
D gene: .
CDR3 DNA: TGTGCCAGCATTCATTGGGGGAACACTGAAGCTTTCTTT
CDR3 protein: CASIHWGNTEAFF

clone size: .
J gene: TRBJ2-1
V gene: TRBV28
D gene: TRBD2
CDR3 DNA: TGTGCCAGCAGATTGGGAGGGGTGCAGTTCTTC
CDR3 protein: CASRLGGVQFF

clone size: .
J gene: TRBJ1-1
V gene: TRBV14
D gene: .
CDR3 DNA: TGTGCCAGCAGCCAAGCCCGACCGTTGAACACTGAAGCTTTCTTT
CDR3 protein: CASSQARPLNTEAFF

clone size: .
J gene: TRBJ2-1
V gene: TRBV7-6
D gene: .
CDR3 DNA: TGTGCCAGCAGCTTAGGTCCTAACAATGAGCAGTTCTTC
CDR3 protein: CASSLGPNNEQFF

clone size: many
J gene: TRBJ2-7
V gene: TRBV11-1
D gene: .
CDR3 DNA: TGTGCCAGCAGCTTAGTCCAGGGCCCCTACGAGCAGTACTTC
CDR3 protein: CASSLVQGPYEQYF

clone size: few
J gene: TRBJ2-2
V gene: TRBV30
D gene: .
CDR3 DNA: TGTGCCTGGAGTCAACAGGGTATCGGGGAGCTGTTTTTT
CDR3 protein: CAWSQQGIGELFF

clone size: many
J gene: TRBJ1-5
V gene: TRBV12-3/TRBV12-4
D gene: .
CDR3 DNA: TGTGCCAGCAGTGCATCCAATCAGCCCCAGCATTTT
CDR3 protein: CASSASNQPQHF

clone size: many
J gene: TRBJ2-5
V gene: TRBV2
D gene: .
CDR3 DNA: TGTGCCAGCAGTGTATCCCTAGGCTACGAGACCCAGTACTTC
CDR3 protein: CASSVSLGYETQYF

clone size: .
J gene: TRBJ1-1
V gene: TRBV3-1
D gene: .
CDR3 DNA: TGTGCCAACAGCCAGGGAGGGAGCCCTGAAGCTTTCTTT
CDR3 protein: CANSQGGSPEAFF

clone size: .
J gene: TRBJ1-1
V gene: TRBV6-5
D gene: TRBD1
CDR3 DNA: TGTGCCAGCAGCGTCTACCTCCTAGGACAGGGAGAGAACACTGAAGCTTTCTTT
CDR3 protein: CASSVYLLGQGENTEAFF

clone size: many
J gene: TRBJ2-7
V gene: TRBV12-3/TRBV12-4
D gene: .
CDR3 DNA: TGTGCCAGCAGTTACCGCTACGAGCAGTACTTC
CDR3 protein: CASSYRYEQYF

clone size: few
J gene: TRBJ1-3
V gene: TRBV3-1
D gene: .
CDR3 DNA: TGTGCCAGCAGCCGTGGCAGCGAATTCTCTGGAAACACCATATATTTT
CDR3 protein: CASSRGSEFSGNTIYF

clone size: many
J gene: TRBJ1-6
V gene: TRBV11-1
D gene: .
CDR3 DNA: TGTGCCAGCAGCCCCAGGGAAAATTCACCCCTCCACTTT
CDR3 protein: CASSPRENSPLHF

clone size: .
J gene: TRBJ1-6
V gene: TRBV7-2
D gene: .
CDR3 DNA: TGTGCCAGCAGCTCTGGGCACGGATATAATTCACCCCTCCACTTT
CDR3 protein: CASSSGHGYNSPLHF

clone size: many
J gene: TRBJ1-4
V gene: TRBV3-1
D gene: TRBD1
CDR3 DNA: TGTGCCAGCAGCACCCGACAGGGGACGACTGAAAAACTGTTTTTT
CDR3 protein: CASSTRQGTTEKLFF

clone size: few
J gene: TRBJ1-6
V gene: TRBV11-1
D gene: TRBD1
CDR3 DNA: TGTGCCAGCAGGTACAGGGGAGGGAGTTCACCCCTCCACTTT
CDR3 protein: CASRYRGGSSPLHF

clone size: .
J gene: TRBJ1-2
V gene: TRBV20-1
D gene: .
CDR3 DNA: TGCAGTGCTAGGAGGGGGGAAAACTATGGCTACACCTTC
CDR3 protein: CSARRGENYGYTF

clone size: few
J gene: TRBJ2-3
V gene: TRBV5-5
D gene: TRBD2
CDR3 DNA: TGTGCCAGCAGCTTGGCTAGCGGGCACACAGATACGCAGTATTTT
CDR3 protein: CASSLASGHTDTQYF

clone size: few
J gene: TRBJ1-1
V gene: TRBV6-1
D gene: .
CDR3 DNA: TGTGCCAGCAGTGAACGCGTGTTGGGCACTGAAGCTTTCTTT
CDR3 protein: CASSERVLGTEAFF

clone size: .
J gene: TRBJ2-6
V gene: TRBV4-2
D gene: .
CDR3 DNA: TGTGCCAGCAGCCAAGCCCCATACGATCTAGGTGGGGCCAACGTCCTGACTTTC
CDR3 protein: CASSQAPYDLGGANVLTF

clone size: few
J gene: TRBJ2-1
V gene: TRBV4-1
D gene: .
CDR3 DNA: TGCGCCAGCAGCCAAGCCGGTGAGCAGTTCTTC
CDR3 protein: CASSQAGEQFF

clone size: few
J gene: TRBJ1-5
V gene: TRBV9
D gene: .
CDR3 DNA: TGTGCCAGCAGCGTAGGCCCGACAGGTCGGGATCAGCCCCAGCATTTT
CDR3 protein: CASSVGPTGRDQPQHF

clone size: few
J gene: TRBJ1-1
V gene: TRBV7-2
D gene: .
CDR3 DNA: TGTGCCAGCAGCTTAGGGGCATTGTGGGGGGCAGGTGAAGCTTTCTTT
CDR3 protein: CASSLGALWGAGEAFF

clone size: few
J gene: TRBJ2-3
V gene: TRBV5-6
D gene: .
CDR3 DNA: TGTGCCAGCAGCTTGGGTATAGCCCTTTCGGGCACAGATACGCAGTATTTT
CDR3 protein: CASSLGIALSGTDTQYF

clone size: few
J gene: TRBJ2-3
V gene: TRBV3-1
D gene: TRBD2
CDR3 DNA: TGTGCCAGCAGCCAGGATCCCGGACTAGCGGCAGATACGCAGTATTTT
CDR3 protein: CASSQDPGLAADTQYF

clone size: .
J gene: TRBJ2-5
V gene: TRBV6-5
D gene: TRBD1
CDR3 DNA: TGTGCCAGCAGTAAGGACAGGGGAGGAGAGACCCAGTACTTC
CDR3 protein: CASSKDRGGETQYF

clone size: few
J gene: TRBJ2-2
V gene: TRBV7-9
D gene: .
CDR3 DNA: TGTGCCAGCAGCTTAGCCCGGTGCACCGGGGAGCTGTTTTTT
CDR3 protein: CASSLARCTGELFF

clone size: few
J gene: TRBJ2-1
V gene: TRBV5-1
D gene: TRBD2
CDR3 DNA: TGCGCCAGCAGCTTGGGTACAGCGGGGGGGGCTGATGAGCAGTTCTTC
CDR3 protein: CASSLGTAGGADEQFF

clone size: .
J gene: TRBJ1-5
V gene: TRBV6-2/TRBV6-3
D gene: TRBD1
CDR3 DNA: TGTGCCAGCAGTTACGCCCACAGGGGACTCTGGCCCCGAAAAAATCAGCCCCAGCATTTT
CDR3 protein: CASSYAHRGLWPRKNQPQHF

clone size: many
J gene: TRBJ2-1
V gene: TRBV20-1
D gene: .
CDR3 DNA: TGCAGTGCTAGAGTTCCCCAGGGGGGTAAAAATGAGCAGTTCTTC
CDR3 protein: CSARVPQGGKNEQFF

clone size: many
J gene: TRBJ1-2
V gene: TRBV7-9
D gene: .
CDR3 DNA: TGTGCCAGCAGCTTAGATGGGGTTATCAACCGCCGTGGCTACACCTTC
CDR3 protein: CASSLDGVINRRGYTF

clone size: few
J gene: TRBJ1-4
V gene: TRBV3-1
D gene: .
CDR3 DNA: TGTGCCAGCAGCCAAACGACGGGGAATGAAAAACTGTTTTTT
CDR3 protein: CASSQTTGNEKLFF

clone size: .
J gene: TRBJ1-2
V gene: TRBV19
D gene: .
CDR3 DNA: TGTGCCAGTAGTATTGTAATGGTCGGCGCGTCAGGCTACACCTTC
CDR3 protein: CASSIVMVGASGYTF

clone size: .
J gene: TRBJ1-5
V gene: TRBV18
D gene: .
CDR3 DNA: TGTGCCAGCTCACCAGGTCAGGGGTATAGCAATCAGCCCCAGCATTTT
CDR3 protein: CASSPGQGYSNQPQHF

clone size: few
J gene: TRBJ2-1
V gene: TRBV3-1
D gene: .
CDR3 DNA: TGTGCCAGCCAGGCGGGGCCCGGGGCCTACAATGAGCAGTTCTTC
CDR3 protein: CASQAGPGAYNEQFF

clone size: .
J gene: TRBJ2-1
V gene: TRBV20-1
D gene: TRBD2
CDR3 DNA: TGCAGTGGGGAAGCGGGGGCCAGCTCCTACAATGAGCAGTTCTTC
CDR3 protein: CSGEAGASSYNEQFF

clone size: .
J gene: TRBJ2-3
V gene: TRBV29-1
D gene: TRBD2
CDR3 DNA: TGCAGCGTTGAAGGTCGGGGACTAGCGAAGTATTTT
CDR3 protein: CSVEGRGLAKYF

clone size: .
J gene: TRBJ2-1
V gene: TRBV5-5
D gene: .
CDR3 DNA: TGTGCCAGCAGTTATCTCTGGGGCCAGTCCTACAATGAGCAGTTCTTC
CDR3 protein: CASSYLWGQSYNEQFF

clone size: .
J gene: TRBJ2-7
V gene: TRBV3-1
D gene: TRBD1
CDR3 DNA: TGTGCCAGCAGCCAAGACGGGACAGGGACCGAGCAGTACTTC
CDR3 protein: CASSQDGTGTEQYF

clone size: .
J gene: TRBJ2-7
V gene: TRBV6-1
D gene: .
CDR3 DNA: TGTGCCAGCAGTGAAAACAGGGCCACATCCTACGAGCAGTACTTC
CDR3 protein: CASSENRATSYEQYF

clone size: .
J gene: TRBJ1-5
V gene: TRBV27
D gene: .
CDR3 DNA: TGTGCCAGCCGGACAGCCCTCTATAGCAATCAGCCCCAGCATTTT
CDR3 protein: CASRTALYSNQPQHF

clone size: .
J gene: TRBJ2-5
V gene: TRBV7-9
D gene: .
CDR3 DNA: TGTGCCAGCAGCTCCCGGACAGTCAAAGAGACCCAGTACTTC
CDR3 protein: CASSSRTVKETQYF

clone size: many
J gene: TRBJ2-1
V gene: TRBV28
D gene: TRBD1
CDR3 DNA: TGTGCCAGCGGAGGTAGTCTCGGGACAGGGGACGATGAGCAGTTCTTC
CDR3 protein: CASGGSLGTGDDEQFF

clone size: .
J gene: TRBJ1-1
V gene: TRBV12-3/TRBV12-4
D gene: TRBD1
CDR3 DNA: TGTGCCAGCAGTTTAAGACAGGGTAACACTGAAGCTTTCTTT
CDR3 protein: CASSLRQGNTEAFF

clone size: many
J gene: TRBJ1-3
V gene: TRBV5-1
D gene: TRBD1
CDR3 DNA: TGCGCCAGCAGCTTGGATCAGGGGGAATCTGGAAACACCATATATTTT
CDR3 protein: CASSLDQGESGNTIYF

clone size: .
J gene: TRBJ2-3
V gene: TRBV28
D gene: TRBD2
CDR3 DNA: TGTGCCAGCAGTTCCCTAGCGGGGGGGTCAGATACGCAGTATTTT
CDR3 protein: CASSSLAGGSDTQYF

clone size: .
J gene: TRBJ2-3
V gene: TRBV7-2
D gene: .
CDR3 DNA: TGTGCCAGCAGCTCGCCACGAAGCCGGGGGCGCAGCGATACGCAGTATTTT
CDR3 protein: CASSSPRSRGRSDTQYF

clone size: .
J gene: TRBJ2-6
V gene: TRBV4-3
D gene: .
CDR3 DNA: TGCGCCAGCTCTGTAGGGGTTGGTGGGGCCAACGTCCTGACTTTC
CDR3 protein: CASSVGVGGANVLTF

clone size: medium-sized
J gene: TRBJ2-4
V gene: TRBV5-1
D gene: .
CDR3 DNA: TGCGCCAGCAGCTTGGTTGGTAGCGGTTCGTTCGACAAAAACATTCAGTACTTC
CDR3 protein: CASSLVGSGSFDKNIQYF

clone size: .
J gene: TRBJ1-5
V gene: TRBV7-9
D gene: .
CDR3 DNA: TGTGCCAGCAGCTTAGGGGCAGGCAATCAGCCCCAGCATTTT
CDR3 protein: CASSLGAGNQPQHF

clone size: .
J gene: TRBJ2-7
V gene: TRBV7-9
D gene: TRBD2
CDR3 DNA: TGTGCCAGCAGCTACCCGCCGGGACTAGCGTCCCACTACGAGCAGTACTTC
CDR3 protein: CASSYPPGLASHYEQYF

clone size: few
J gene: TRBJ2-5
V gene: TRBV7-9
D gene: .
CDR3 DNA: TGTGCCAGCAGCTCCGTCGATCTTGGTACGGAGACCCAGTACTTC
CDR3 protein: CASSSVDLGTETQYF

clone size: .
J gene: TRBJ2-3
V gene: TRBV5-1
D gene: .
CDR3 DNA: TGCGCCAGCAGCTTGGCCAAGGGGATTAGCACAGATACGCAGTATTTT
CDR3 protein: CASSLAKGISTDTQYF

clone size: few
J gene: TRBJ1-1
V gene: TRBV30
D gene: .
CDR3 DNA: TGTGCCTGGAGTGTACCGGCAGGAAAAGAAACTGAAGCTTTCTTT
CDR3 protein: CAWSVPAGKETEAFF

clone size: many
J gene: TRBJ1-3
V gene: TRBV4-2
D gene: .
CDR3 DNA: TGTGCCAGCAGCCAAAGAGAGGACCCTGGAAACACCATATATTTT
CDR3 protein: CASSQREDPGNTIYF

clone size: .
J gene: TRBJ1-1
V gene: TRBV19
D gene: TRBD1
CDR3 DNA: TGTGCCAGTAGTACCACAGGGGACACTGAAGCTTTCTTT
CDR3 protein: CASSTTGDTEAFF